A selection of T cell receptor beta chains follows, all from one sample in a study of blood T cell repertoires in COVID-19. Clones were read by immunoSEQ multiplex PCR, and TCRdb kept only the in-frame ones, dropping some. The sample contains some 76,000 clones, 82% of which appear only once. The sequenced sample consisted of peripheral blood. The receptors derive from a human donor in a cohort sampled during active COVID-19. CDR3s include the opening cysteine and the closing phenylalanine or tryptophan. The D gene is left open where the match is weak. Not every row has a clone size; where given, it reads once, few, many or a size class.

v_call	d_call	j_call	clone_size	cdr3_aa	cdr3_nt
TRBV9	TRBD1	TRBJ2-1	.	CASSLRQGAGNEQFF	TGTGCCAGCAGCCTCCGACAGGGGGCGGGCAATGAGCAGTTCTTC
TRBV10-1	TRBD2	TRBJ2-3	.	CASSRLAGSTDTQYF	TGCGCCAGCAGTAGGTTAGCGGGCTCCACAGATACGCAGTATTTT
TRBV11-2	.	TRBJ2-7	.	CASSLDQGEEQYF	TGTGCCAGCAGCTTAGATCAAGGGGAAGAGCAGTACTTC
TRBV6-1	TRBD2	TRBJ2-3	.	CASSDAGGGDTQYF	TGTGCCAGCAGTGATGCCGGGGGGGGAGATACGCAGTATTTT
TRBV12-3/TRBV12-4	TRBD1	TRBJ1-2	.	CASSLITGDGYTF	TGTGCCAGCAGTTTAATAACAGGGGATGGCTACACCTTC
TRBV7-2	TRBD2	TRBJ2-2	few	CASSFSGDTGELFF	TGTGCCAGCAGCTTTAGCGGGGACACCGGGGAGCTGTTTTTT
TRBV13	TRBD1	TRBJ1-2	.	CASSASDRVGYGYTF	TGTGCCAGCAGCGCCTCGGACAGGGTAGGCTATGGCTACACCTTC
TRBV19	TRBD1	TRBJ2-7	.	CASSGTGGHEQYF	TGTGCCAGCTCCGGGACAGGGGGCCACGAGCAGTACTTC
TRBV4-1	.	TRBJ2-7	.	CASSPEGATYEQYF	TGCGCCAGCAGCCCCGAAGGGGCTACCTACGAGCAGTACTTC
TRBV4-1	.	TRBJ1-5	once	CASSQEMGQRNQPQHF	TGCGCCAGCAGCCAAGAGATGGGGCAGAGAAATCAGCCCCAGCATTTT
TRBV29-1	.	TRBJ1-2	.	CSVEEGGYGYTF	TGCAGCGTTGAAGAAGGCGGGTATGGCTACACCTTC
TRBV3-1/TRBV3-2	.	TRBJ2-5	.	CASSQGLLARQETQYF	TGTGCCAGCAGCCAAGGGCTCCTAGCGCGCCAAGAGACCCAGTACTTC
TRBV11-3	TRBD1	TRBJ2-3	.	CASSRSGTGGRTDTQYF	TGTGCCAGCAGCCGATCCGGGACAGGGGGCCGGACAGATACGCAGTATTTT
TRBV30	TRBD1	TRBJ2-1	.	CAWRPGQGAGEQFF	TGTGCCTGGAGACCGGGACAGGGGGCAGGTGAGCAGTTCTTC
TRBV2	TRBD1	TRBJ1-2	.	CASSEADRDYGYTF	TGTGCCAGCAGTGAAGCCGACAGGGACTATGGCTACACCTTC
TRBV19	TRBD1	TRBJ2-7	.	CASSPGQWSSYEQYF	TGTGCCAGTAGTCCGGGACAGTGGAGCTCCTACGAGCAGTACTTC
TRBV6-6	.	TRBJ1-5	.	CASSYSREPQHF	TGTGCCAGCAGTTACTCGAGGGAGCCCCAGCATTTT
TRBV5-6	.	TRBJ2-1	.	CASSLAPGAYNEQFF	TGTGCCAGCAGCTTGGCCCCCGGGGCCTACAATGAGCAGTTCTTC
TRBV7-2	TRBD1	TRBJ2-7	.	CASSPGTGAYEQYF	TGTGCCAGCAGCCCCGGGACAGGGGCCTACGAGCAGTACTTC
TRBV7-9	.	TRBJ1-6	.	CASSWTDSPLHF	TGTGCCAGCAGCTGGACAGATTCACCCCTCCACTTT
TRBV29-1	.	TRBJ2-2	.	CSAEVGAGDTGELFF	TGCAGCGCCGAGGTAGGGGCAGGGGACACCGGGGAGCTGTTTTTT
TRBV19	TRBD2	TRBJ2-1	.	CASKGTSVDEQFF	TGTGCCAGTAAAGGGACTAGCGTGGATGAGCAGTTCTTC
TRBV7-9	TRBD1	TRBJ1-1	few	CASSRQGRNTEAFF	TGTGCCAGCAGCCGACAGGGGAGGAACACTGAAGCTTTCTTT
TRBV5-1	TRBD1	TRBJ1-2	.	CASSSGQGFLYGYTF	TGCGCCAGCAGCTCGGGACAGGGTTTCCTCTATGGCTACACCTTC
TRBV19	.	TRBJ2-2	.	CASRFSGELFF	TGTGCCAGTAGGTTCTCCGGGGAGCTGTTTTTT
TRBV30	.	TRBJ2-5	.	CAWSGNRDGETQYF	TGTGCCTGGAGCGGGAACAGGGATGGAGAGACCCAGTACTTC
TRBV10-3	.	TRBJ1-2	.	CAISDLDRDRPLSGYTF	TGTGCCATCAGTGACCTGGACAGAGACCGACCTTTGAGTGGCTACACCTTC
TRBV6-1	TRBD2	TRBJ2-2	.	CASSVAGLALNTGELFF	TGTGCCAGCAGTGTCGCGGGACTAGCGTTGAACACCGGGGAGCTGTTTTTT
TRBV19	.	TRBJ2-2	few	CASSIGPGLSNTGELFF	TGTGCCAGTAGTATAGGGCCGGGACTTTCGAACACCGGGGAGCTGTTTTTT
TRBV6-1	.	TRBJ1-6	.	CASSEVRDRPNSPLHF	TGTGCCAGCAGTGAAGTTCGCGACAGACCTAATTCACCCCTCCACTTT
TRBV29-1	.	TRBJ1-2	once	CSAPLDSNYGYTF	TGCAGCGCTCCTTTGGACAGCAACTATGGCTACACCTTC
TRBV18	.	TRBJ2-3	.	CASSPSLTDTQYF	TGTGCCAGCTCACCAAGTCTAACAGATACGCAGTATTTT
TRBV5-1	TRBD1	TRBJ2-2	.	CASGRTGGFSGELFF	TGCGCCAGCGGACGGACAGGGGGCTTTTCCGGGGAGCTGTTTTTT
TRBV5-1	TRBD2	TRBJ2-3	.	CASRPSGGSTDTQYF	TGCGCCAGCAGACCAAGCGGGGGGAGCACAGATACGCAGTATTTT
TRBV6-5	.	TRBJ1-1	.	CASSYRGSRTEAFF	TGTGCCAGCAGTTACCGGGGGTCTAGGACTGAAGCTTTCTTT
TRBV18	.	TRBJ1-2	once	CASSPDKNYGYTF	TGTGCCAGCTCACCGGACAAGAACTATGGCTACACCTTC
TRBV10-3	.	TRBJ1-1	.	CALPWVSGTEAFF	TGTGCCTTGCCTTGGGTCTCGGGCACTGAAGCTTTCTTT
TRBV3-1/TRBV3-2	.	TRBJ2-6	.	CASSQYRGTGANVLTF	TGTGCCAGCAGCCAATATAGGGGGACTGGGGCCAACGTCCTGACTTTC
TRBV3-1/TRBV3-2	.	TRBJ1-2	.	CASSQSRGKGYTF	TGTGCCAGCAGCCAATCGAGGGGGAAAGGCTACACCTTC
TRBV6-5	TRBD1	TRBJ2-3	once	CASNNQGQGTGTQYF	TGTGCCAGCAATAACCAAGGACAGGGTACAGGTACGCAGTATTTT
TRBV29-1	.	TRBJ2-5	.	CSVTNLYQETQYF	TGCAGCGTAACTAATCTGTACCAAGAGACCCAGTACTTC
TRBV5-1	.	TRBJ1-6	.	CASSLALGLRNSPLHF	TGCGCCAGCAGCTTGGCCCTGGGTTTGAGGAATTCACCCCTCCACTTT
TRBV5-1	TRBD1	TRBJ1-1	.	CASSWETGANTEAFF	TGCGCCAGCAGCTGGGAGACAGGGGCGAACACTGAAGCTTTCTTT
TRBV9	TRBD1	TRBJ2-2	.	CASSVEGGQADTGELFF	TGTGCCAGCAGCGTAGAGGGGGGACAGGCGGACACCGGGGAGCTGTTTTTT
TRBV7-3	TRBD1	TRBJ2-5	.	CASSAGTGGQETQYF	TGTGCCAGCAGCGCCGGGACAGGGGGGCAAGAGACCCAGTACTTC
TRBV7-9	.	TRBJ2-3	.	CASSFSSTDTQYF	TGTGCCAGCAGCTTTAGTAGCACAGATACGCAGTATTTT
TRBV12-3/TRBV12-4	.	TRBJ2-3	.	CASSFQGEDTQYF	TGTGCCAGCAGTTTCCAGGGTGAGGATACGCAGTATTTT
TRBV4-2	TRBD1	TRBJ2-7	.	CASSQGTGAGGEQYF	TGTGCCAGCAGCCAAGGGACAGGGGCGGGCGGCGAGCAGTACTTC
TRBV7-9	TRBD1	TRBJ2-7	.	CASSPQGNHYEQYF	TGTGCCAGCAGCCCACAGGGGAACCACTACGAGCAGTACTTC
TRBV5-6	.	TRBJ2-7	.	CASSLQGVYEQYF	TGTGCCAGCAGCCTACAAGGGGTCTACGAGCAGTACTTC
TRBV10-2	.	TRBJ1-6	.	CASSESGGRTSPLHF	TGCGCCAGCAGTGAGTCGGGGGGTAGGACCTCACCCCTCCACTTT
TRBV7-8	.	TRBJ2-1	.	CASSLGDRGNEQFF	TGTGCCAGCAGCTTAGGGGATAGGGGGAATGAGCAGTTCTTC
TRBV10-3	TRBD2	TRBJ2-5	once	CAISESTSEETQYF	TGTGCCATCAGTGAGTCGACTAGCGAGGAGACCCAGTACTTC